The TCR beta chain under discussion was sequenced for a study of shared clonotypes between healthy human individuals. Measured with immunoSEQ multiplex PCR; TCRdb has only the in-frame clones, and not every one. The top ten clones hold approximately 0.062% of a sample with approximately 500,000 clones, 90% to 97% of them seen once. The sequenced sample was naive CD4+ T cells sorted from blood. As for subset: CD45RA+ positively selected. The sequence was collected from a woman aged 30 to 39 in good health.

CDR3 bases: TGTGCCAGCTCACCACGGGAGACTAGCGGGGCGCAGCAGTTCTTC. Protein product: CASSPRETSGAQQFF. The genes are TRBV18 and TRBJ2-1; 11 nucleotides agree with TRBD2. With V trimmed by 1 base and J by 11 bases, 7 bases remained unmatched. There are 15 residues in the CDR3. Germline V gene sequence: CDR1 KGHSH, CDR2 LQKENI.